This T cell receptor (beta chain) was recorded in a study of blood T cell repertoires in COVID-19. In the study overall: COVID-19 samples collected from the United States, Italy and Spain covered acute and convalescent phases. The analysed material was cDNA or gDNA that came from T cells, B-cell-depleted T cells, or PBMCs.

In the authors' methods: Nucleated cell number was recorded as an estimate derived from reference gene primer amplification. The assay was immunoSEQ multiplex PCR, and TCRdb's table has in-frame clones only and misses some. Clonal size and the V and J genes are those of that table, whereas D and trimming came from the DNA. The sample contains some 100,000 clones, around nine tenths of which appear only once. Sequenced material: peripheral blood. The receptor comes from a man aged 45 to 65 with acute or convalescent COVID-19.

CDR3 nucleotides: TGCGCCAGCAGCTTGGAAGGGGACATATATTACGAGCAGTACTTC. It yields the protein CASSLEGDIYYEQYF. The gene calls are TRBV5-1 and TRBJ2-7, with a tentative D call TRBD1 (6 bases). The V and J ends lost 0 bases and 4 bases respectively, with 14 bases between them. The CDR3 runs 15 residues. CDR1 and CDR2 from the germline V gene are SGHRS and YFSETQ.